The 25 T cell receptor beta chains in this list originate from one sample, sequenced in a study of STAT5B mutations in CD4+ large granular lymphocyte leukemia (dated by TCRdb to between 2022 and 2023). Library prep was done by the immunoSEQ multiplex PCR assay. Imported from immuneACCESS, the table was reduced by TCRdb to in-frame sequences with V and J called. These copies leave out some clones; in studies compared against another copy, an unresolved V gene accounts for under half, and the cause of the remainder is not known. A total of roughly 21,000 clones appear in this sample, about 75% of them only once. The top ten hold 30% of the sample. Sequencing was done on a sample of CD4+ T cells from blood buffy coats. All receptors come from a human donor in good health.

CDR3 coding DNA: TGTGCCAGCAGACCTACACAGGTCTCCTACGAGCAGTACTTC. As protein: CASRPTQVSYEQYF. The chain carries TRBV27 and TRBJ2-7, with a possible D match to TRBD1 (5 bases). Trimming took 6 bases from V and 0 from J, leaving 12 bases between them. CDR3 length: 14 amino acids. Looked up from germline, CDR1 is MNHEY and CDR2 is SMNVEV (reference sequence).

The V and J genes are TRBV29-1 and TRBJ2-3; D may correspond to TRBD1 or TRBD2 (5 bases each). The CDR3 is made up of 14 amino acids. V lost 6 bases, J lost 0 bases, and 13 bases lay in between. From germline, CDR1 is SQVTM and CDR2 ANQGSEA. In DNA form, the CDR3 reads TGCAGCGTCAATCGGGGCGCTAGCACAGATACGCAGTATTTT. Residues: CSVNRGASTDTQYF.

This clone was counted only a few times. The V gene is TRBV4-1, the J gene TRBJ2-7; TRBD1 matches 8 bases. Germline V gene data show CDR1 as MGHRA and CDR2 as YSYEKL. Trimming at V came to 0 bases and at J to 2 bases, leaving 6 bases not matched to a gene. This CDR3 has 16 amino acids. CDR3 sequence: CASSQDQRTGTYEQYF. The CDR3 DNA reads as TGCGCCAGCAGCCAAGATCAGCGGACAGGGACCTACGAGCAGTACTTC.

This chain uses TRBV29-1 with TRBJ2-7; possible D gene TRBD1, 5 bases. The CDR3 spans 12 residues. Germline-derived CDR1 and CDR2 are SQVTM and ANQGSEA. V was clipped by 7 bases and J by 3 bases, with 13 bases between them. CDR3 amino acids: CSAKRGNYEQYF. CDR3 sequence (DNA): TGCAGCGCTAAAAGGGGTAACTACGAGCAGTACTTC.

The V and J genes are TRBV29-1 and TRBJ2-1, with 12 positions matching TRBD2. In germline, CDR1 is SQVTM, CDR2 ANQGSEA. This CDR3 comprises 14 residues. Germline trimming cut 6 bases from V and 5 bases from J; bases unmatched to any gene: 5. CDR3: CSVSSGGDNNEQFF. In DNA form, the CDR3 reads TGCAGCGTGTCTAGCGGGGGGGATAACAATGAGCAGTTCTTC.

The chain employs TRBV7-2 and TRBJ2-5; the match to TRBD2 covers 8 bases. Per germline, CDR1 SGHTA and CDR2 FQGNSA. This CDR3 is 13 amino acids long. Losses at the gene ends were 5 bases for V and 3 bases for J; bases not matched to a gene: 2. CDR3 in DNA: TGTGCCAGCAGCCGTAGCGGGGAAGAGACCCAGTACTTC. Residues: CASSRSGEETQYF.

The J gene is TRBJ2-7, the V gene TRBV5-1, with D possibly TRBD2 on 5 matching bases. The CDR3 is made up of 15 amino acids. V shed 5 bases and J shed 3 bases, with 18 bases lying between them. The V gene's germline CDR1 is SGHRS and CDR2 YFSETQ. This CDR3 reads CASSQLPGSLYEQYF. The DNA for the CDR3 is TGCGCCAGCAGTCAACTTCCGGGAAGTCTCTACGAGCAGTACTTC.

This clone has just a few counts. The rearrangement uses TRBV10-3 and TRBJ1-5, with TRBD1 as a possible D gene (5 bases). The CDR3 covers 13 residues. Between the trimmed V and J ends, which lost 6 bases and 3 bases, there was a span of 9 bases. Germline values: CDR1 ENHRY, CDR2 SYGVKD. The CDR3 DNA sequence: TGTGCCATCAGCAGGGAAAACAATCAGCCCCAGCATTTT. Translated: CAISRENNQPQHF.

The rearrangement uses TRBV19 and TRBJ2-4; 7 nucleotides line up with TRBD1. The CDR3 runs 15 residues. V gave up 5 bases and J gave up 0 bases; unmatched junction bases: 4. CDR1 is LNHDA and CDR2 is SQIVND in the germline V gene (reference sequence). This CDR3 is CASSATGVAKNIQYF. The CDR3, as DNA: TGTGCCAGTAGTGCCACAGGGGTAGCCAAAAACATTCAGTACTTC.

The CDR3 reads CASSLRLAGANTGELFF. The CDR3 coding sequence is TGTGCCAGCAGCCTCCGGTTGGCGGGAGCGAACACCGGGGAGCTGTTTTTT. The V gene is TRBV14, the J gene TRBJ2-2, with 7 bases aligning to TRBD2. Per germline, CDR1 SGHDN and CDR2 FVKESK. The CDR3 runs to 17 residues. The J segment lost 0 bases and the V segment lost 4 bases, leaving 8 bases of the junction unmatched.

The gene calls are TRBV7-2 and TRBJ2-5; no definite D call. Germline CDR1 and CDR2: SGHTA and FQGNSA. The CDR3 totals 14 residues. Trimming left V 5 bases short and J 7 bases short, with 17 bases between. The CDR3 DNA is TGTGCCAGCAGCCCCGTCCAGGCCGTTGGGACCCAGTACTTC. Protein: CASSPVQAVGTQYF.

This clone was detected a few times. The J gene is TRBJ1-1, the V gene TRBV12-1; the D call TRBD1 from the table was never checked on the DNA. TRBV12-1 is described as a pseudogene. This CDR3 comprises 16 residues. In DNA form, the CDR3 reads TGTGCCAGCAGCCCCCCCATTGACAGGGCGAACACTGAAGCTTTCTTT. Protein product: CASSPPIDRANTEAFF.

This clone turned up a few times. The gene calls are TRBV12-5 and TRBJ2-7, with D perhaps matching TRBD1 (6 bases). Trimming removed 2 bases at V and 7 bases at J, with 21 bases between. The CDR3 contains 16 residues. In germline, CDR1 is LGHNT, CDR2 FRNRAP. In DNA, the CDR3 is TGTGCTAGTGGTTTGCAAGCCGGGACAAAATCATGGGAGCAGTACTTC. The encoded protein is CASGLQAGTKSWEQYF.

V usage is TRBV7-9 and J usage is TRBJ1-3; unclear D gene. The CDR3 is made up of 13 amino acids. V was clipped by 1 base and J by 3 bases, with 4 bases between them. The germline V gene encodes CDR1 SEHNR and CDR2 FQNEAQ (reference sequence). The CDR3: CASSLEFGNTIYF. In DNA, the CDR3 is TGTGCCAGCAGCTTAGAGTTTGGAAACACCATATATTTT.

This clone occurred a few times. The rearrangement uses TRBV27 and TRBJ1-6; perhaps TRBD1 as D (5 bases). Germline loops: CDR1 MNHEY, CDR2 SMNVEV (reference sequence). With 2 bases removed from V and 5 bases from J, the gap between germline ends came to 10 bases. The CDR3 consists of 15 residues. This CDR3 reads CASSLRDAHNSPLHF. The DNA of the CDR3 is TGTGCCAGCAGTTTAAGGGACGCCCATAATTCACCCCTCCACTTT.

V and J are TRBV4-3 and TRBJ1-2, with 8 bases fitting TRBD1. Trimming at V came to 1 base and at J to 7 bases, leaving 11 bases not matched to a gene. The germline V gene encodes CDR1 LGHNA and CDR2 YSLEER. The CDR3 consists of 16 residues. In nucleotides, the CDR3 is TGCGCCAGCAGCCAAGGCTTATGGACAGGGTCCGTTGGCTACACCTTC. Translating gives CASSQGLWTGSVGYTF.

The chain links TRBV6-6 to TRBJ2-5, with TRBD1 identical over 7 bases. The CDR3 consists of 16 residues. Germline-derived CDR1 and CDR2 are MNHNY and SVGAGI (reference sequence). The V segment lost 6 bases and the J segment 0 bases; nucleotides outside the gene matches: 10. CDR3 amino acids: CASSPVSGGYQETQYF. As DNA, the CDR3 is TGTGCCAGCAGCCCGGTTTCAGGGGGTTACCAAGAGACCCAGTACTTC.

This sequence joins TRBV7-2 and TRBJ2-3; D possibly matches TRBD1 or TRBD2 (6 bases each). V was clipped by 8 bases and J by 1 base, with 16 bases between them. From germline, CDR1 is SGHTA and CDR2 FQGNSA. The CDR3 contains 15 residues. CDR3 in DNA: TGTGCCAGCGTATGGGAAGGGGGGCGCACAGATACGCAGTATTTT. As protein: CASVWEGGRTDTQYF.

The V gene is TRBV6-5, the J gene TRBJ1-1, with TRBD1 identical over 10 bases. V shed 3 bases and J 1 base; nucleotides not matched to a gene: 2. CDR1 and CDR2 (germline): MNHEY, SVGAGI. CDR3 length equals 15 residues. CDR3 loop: CASSYGTGENTEAFF. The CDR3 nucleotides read TGTGCCAGCAGTTATGGGACAGGGGAGAACACTGAAGCTTTCTTT.

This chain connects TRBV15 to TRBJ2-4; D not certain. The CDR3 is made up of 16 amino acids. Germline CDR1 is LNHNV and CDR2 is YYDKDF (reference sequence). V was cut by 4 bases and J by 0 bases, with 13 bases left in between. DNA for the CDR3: TGTGCCACCAGCACCGATCCCACACTAGCCAAAAACATTCAGTACTTC. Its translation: CATSTDPTLAKNIQYF. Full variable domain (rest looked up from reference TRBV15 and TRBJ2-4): DAMVIQNPRYQVTQFGKPVTLSCSQTLNHNVMYWYQQKSSQAPKLLFHYYDKDFNNEADTPDNFQSRRPNTSFCFLDIRSPGLGDTAMYLCATSTDPTLAKNIQYFGAGTRLSVL.

The CDR3 DNA reads as TGTGCCAGTAGTGCTCGGACTAGCGGGAGCCTCACAGATACGCAGTATTTT. It translates to CASSARTSGSLTDTQYF. This chain joins TRBV19 and TRBJ2-3; 13 bases are a match to TRBD2. The length of the CDR3 is 17 residues. Germline lookup yields CDR1 LNHDA and CDR2 SQIVND (reference sequence). Losses at the gene ends were 5 bases for V and 2 bases for J; bases not matched to a gene: 7.

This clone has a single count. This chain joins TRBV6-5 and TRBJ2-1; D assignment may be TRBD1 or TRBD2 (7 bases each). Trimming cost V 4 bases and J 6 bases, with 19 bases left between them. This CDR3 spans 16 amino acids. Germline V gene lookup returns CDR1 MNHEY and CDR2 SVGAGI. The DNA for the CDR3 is TGTGCCAGCAGTTCCACCCAGGGGGGGGCAATCAATGAGCAGTTCTTC. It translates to CASSSTQGGAINEQFF.

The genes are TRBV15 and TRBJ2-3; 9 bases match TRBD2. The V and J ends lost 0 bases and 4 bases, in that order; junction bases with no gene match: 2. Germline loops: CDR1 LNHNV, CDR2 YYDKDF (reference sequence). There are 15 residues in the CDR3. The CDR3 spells CATSREREGADTQYF. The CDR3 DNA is TGTGCCACCAGCAGAGAGCGGGAGGGGGCAGATACGCAGTATTTT.

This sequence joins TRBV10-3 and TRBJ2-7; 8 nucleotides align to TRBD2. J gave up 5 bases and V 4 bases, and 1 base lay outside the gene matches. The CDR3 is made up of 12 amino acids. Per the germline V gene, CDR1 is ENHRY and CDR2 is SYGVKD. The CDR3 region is CAISGTSHEQYF. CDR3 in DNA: TGTGCCATCAGTGGGACTAGCCACGAGCAGTACTTC.

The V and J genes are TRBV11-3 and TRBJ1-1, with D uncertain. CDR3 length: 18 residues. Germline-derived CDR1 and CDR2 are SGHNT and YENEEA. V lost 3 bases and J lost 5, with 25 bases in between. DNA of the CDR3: TGTGCCAGCAGCTTTCGCATTGGGATGAAGGATTGGGAGACTGAAGCTTTCTTT. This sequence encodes CASSFRIGMKDWETEAFF.